The 19 T cell receptor beta chains presented below share a single source sample, sequenced in a study of cytomegalovirus exposure and HLA in healthy donors. With 60 Vbeta and 13 Jbeta primers, the PCR was carried out. Sequencing used immunoSEQ multiplex PCR; TCRdb keeps in-frame clones, though not all of them. The table lists around 140,000 clones, approximately 10% of them singletons. Sequencing was carried out using PBMCs. All receptors derive from a woman in her thirties or forties in good health and CMV-seropositive.

The chain couples TRBV7-9 to TRBJ2-2; 9 bases fit TRBD2. The CDR3 has 15 amino acids. The J segment lost 0 bases and the V segment lost 5 bases, leaving 1 base of the junction unmatched. Germline CDR1 SEHNR, CDR2 FQNEAQ (reference sequence). In nucleotides, the CDR3 is TGTGCCAGCAGCCGACTAGCGGCGAACACCGGGGAGCTGTTTTTT. It yields the protein CASSRLAANTGELFF. Filled out from reference TRBV7-9 and TRBJ2-2, the complete variable domain reads DTGVSQNPRHKITKRGQNVTFRCDPISEHNRLYWYRQTLGQGPEFLTYFQNEAQLEKSRLLSDRFSAERPKGSFSTLEIQRTEQGDSAMYLCASSRLAANTGELFFGEGSRLTVL.

This sequence joins TRBV18 and TRBJ2-3, with 8 bases lining up with TRBD1. The germline gives CDR1 KGHSH, CDR2 LQKENI. V was clipped by 5 bases and J by 7 bases; unmatched bases: 8. This CDR3 has 14 residues. The CDR3 DNA reads TGTGCCAGCTCATCCAGGACAGGGCTTCATACGCAGTATTTT. Translating gives CASSSRTGLHTQYF.

The chain combines TRBV4-1 with TRBJ1-1, with D possibly TRBD1 on 6 matching bases. The CDR3 runs 13 residues. Trimming took off 2 bases at V and 3 bases at J, with 7 bases between the two ends. CDR1 and CDR2 from the germline V gene are MGHRA and YSYEKL. Here the CDR3 DNA reads TGCGCCAGCAGCCAACAGGGGCACACTGAAGCTTTCTTT. Protein sequence: CASSQQGHTEAFF.

This clone was counted only a few times. V is TRBV14 and J is TRBJ1-1; D gene uncertain. Looked up from germline, CDR1 is SGHDN and CDR2 is FVKESK. The CDR3 is 15 residues long. With 3 bases removed from V and 4 bases from J, the gap between germline ends came to 15 bases. The CDR3, as DNA: TGTGCCAGCAGCCAGTTCGGCAGAACGGGCACTGAAGCTTTCTTT. This encodes CASSQFGRTGTEAFF.

This clone was seen more than once but under ten times. The CDR3 is CASSAEVSYEQYF. As DNA, the CDR3 is TGTGCCAGCAGTGCAGAAGTCTCCTACGAGCAGTACTTC. The gene calls are TRBV6-1 and TRBJ2-7; D call uncertain. The CDR3 sequence is 13 residues long. Germline V gene sequence: CDR1 MNHNS, CDR2 SASEGT. V was clipped by 4 bases and J by 0 bases, with 7 bases between them.

This chain uses TRBV5-1 with TRBJ1-6, with D maybe TRBD1 (5 bases). Germline lookup yields CDR1 SGHRS and CDR2 YFSETQ. Trimming removed 4 bases from V and 5 bases from J, with 13 bases in between. CDR3 size: 15 residues. The CDR3 protein is CASSLGGFDNSPLHF. The CDR3, as DNA: TGCGCCAGCAGCCTCGGGGGTTTCGATAATTCACCCCTCCACTTT.

This chain joins TRBV5-6 and TRBJ1-1, with D tentatively TRBD1 (6 bases). This CDR3 spans 14 amino acids. Trimming stripped 4 bases from V and 0 bases from J, with 10 bases between. In germline, CDR1 is SGHDT, CDR2 YYEEEE. This CDR3 reads CASSLRGMNTEAFF. CDR3 nucleotide sequence: TGTGCCAGCAGCCTTAGGGGGATGAACACTGAAGCTTTCTTT.

This clone has just a few counts. This chain uses TRBV7-8 with TRBJ2-7; possibly TRBD2 for D (6 bases). V was shortened by 1 base and J by 0 bases, with 10 bases between the two germline ends. CDR3 length: 15 residues. The germline gives CDR1 SGHVS, CDR2 FQNEAQ. CDR3 loop: CASSLVRGSSYEQYF. CDR3 coding DNA: TGTGCCAGCAGCTTAGTCCGGGGGAGCTCCTACGAGCAGTACTTC.

This clone was observed a handful of times. The chain combines TRBV11-2 with TRBJ2-2, with 7 bases identical to TRBD1. CDR1 SGHAT and CDR2 FQNNGV come from the germline V gene. The V and J ends lost 5 bases and 1 base, in that order; junction bases with no gene match: 4. The CDR3 consists of 15 residues. The DNA for the CDR3 is TGTGCCAGCAGCCCGAACAGGGGGAACACCGGGGAGCTGTTTTTT. This gives the protein CASSPNRGNTGELFF.

The V gene is TRBV27, the J gene TRBJ2-7; D gene uncertain. The CDR3 has 11 amino acids. Germline CDR1 and CDR2: MNHEY and SMNVEV (reference sequence). V was cut by 5 bases and J by 2 bases, with 4 bases left in between. CDR3: CASSTTYEQYF. CDR3 DNA sequence: TGTGCCAGCAGTACTACCTACGAGCAGTACTTC.

The chain couples TRBV6-5 to TRBJ1-4; D not certain. Germline V gene lookup returns CDR1 MNHEY and CDR2 SVGAGI. Trimming pared 6 bases from V and 11 bases from J, leaving 16 bases between. The CDR3 extends over 13 amino acids. CDR3 loop: CASSSGPGRKLFF. For the CDR3, the DNA is TGTGCCAGCAGCTCGGGTCCGGGGAGGAAACTGTTTTTT.

The chain has TRBV29-1 and TRBJ2-3, with TRBD2 matching 8 bases. The V gene end was trimmed by 6 bases and the J gene end by 6 bases; junction bases not matched to a gene: 8. The CDR3 runs to 13 residues. Germline V gene lookup returns CDR1 SQVTM and CDR2 ANQGSEA. CDR3 in DNA: TGCAGCGTATTAGCGGGGCCCGGGGATACGCAGTATTTT. Protein product: CSVLAGPGDTQYF.

This clone was observed a handful of times. V is TRBV2 and J is TRBJ1-1; no reliable D call. This CDR3 has 13 residues. Trimming removed 1 base at V and 8 bases at J, with 11 bases between. Per the germline V gene, CDR1 is SNHLY and CDR2 is FYNNEI. CDR3 protein: CASSEGRTFEAFF. In nucleotides, the CDR3 is TGTGCCAGCAGTGAAGGGAGGACTTTCGAAGCTTTCTTT.

The chain is built from TRBV19 and TRBJ1-2; perhaps TRBD1 as D (5 bases). Germline V gene data show CDR1 as LNHDA and CDR2 as SQIVND (reference sequence). The CDR3 is 14 amino acids. V lost 6 bases, J lost 4 bases, and 15 bases lay in between. CDR3 DNA: TGTGCCAGTAGAGGCCAGACAGCTTTCTATGGCTACACCTTC. Encoded protein: CASRGQTAFYGYTF.

This rearrangement joins TRBV29-1 to TRBJ1-1; D unresolved. The CDR3 loop spans 10 amino acids. V lost 4 bases, J lost 9 bases, and 9 bases lay in between. Per the germline V gene, CDR1 is SQVTM and CDR2 is ANQGSEA. CDR3 amino acids: CSVAWEKAFF. CDR3 nucleotides: TGCAGCGTTGCATGGGAGAAAGCTTTCTTT.

V is TRBV5-1 and J is TRBJ2-1; 8 bases line up with TRBD1. With 0 bases clipped from V and 3 bases from J, the junction kept 2 bases outside the gene matches. Germline V gene sequence: CDR1 SGHRS, CDR2 YFSETQ. This CDR3 comprises 15 residues. The CDR3 region has the DNA TGCGCCAGCAGCTTGGATGGACAGGGCTACAATGAGCAGTTCTTC. Translation: CASSLDGQGYNEQFF.

This clone was picked up a small number of times. The rearrangement joins TRBV2 to TRBJ2-7, with 9 bases fitting TRBD1. The length of the CDR3 is 15 residues. Germline CDR1 and CDR2: SNHLY and FYNNEI. Trimming cost V 6 bases and J 3 bases; bases outside gene matches: 9. CDR3 residues: CASSKGQGVSYEQYF. The CDR3 nucleotides read TGTGCCAGCAGCAAGGGACAGGGAGTTAGCTACGAGCAGTACTTC.

This clone was detected a few times. CDR3 loop: CASSRARGTNTGELFF. In DNA, the CDR3 is TGTGCCAGCAGTCGAGCGCGGGGGACGAACACCGGGGAGCTGTTTTTT. The chain combines TRBV27 with TRBJ2-2; 7 nucleotides line up with TRBD2. The CDR3 runs to 16 residues. V was pared by 5 bases and J by 0 bases, with 6 bases of the junction left unmatched. The V gene's germline CDR1 is MNHEY and CDR2 SMNVEV (reference sequence).

The chain employs TRBV29-1 and TRBJ1-2; TRBD1 might be the D (5 bases). Germline CDR1 is SQVTM and CDR2 is ANQGSEA. Trimming stripped 7 bases from V and 3 bases from J, with 15 bases between. This CDR3 comprises 13 residues. The CDR3 region is CSADRGRDYGYTF. DNA for the CDR3: TGCAGCGCGGATAGGGGCCGGGACTATGGCTACACCTTC.